This T cell receptor (beta chain) was identified in a study of CD4 and CD8 cells across lung adenocarcinoma regions. Using its own MiXCR run on the PCR reads, TCRdb lists one record per CDR3 protein. The profile covers tens of thousands of distinct CDR3 sequences, with roughly half appearing a single time and over 20% taken by the ten largest. The ends lost 3 bases at V and 7 bases at J; junction bases unmatched: 7. The CDR3 totals 16 residues. Germline V gives CDR1 MGHDK, CDR2 SYGVNS. Donors had localized lung adenocarcinoma, a non-small cell lung cancer. The sample was CD4+ T cells from the center of a lung tumor. The receptor's source is a male donor with lung adenocarcinoma. The CD4 and CD8 labels of this study may be unreliable. The V gene is TRBV25-1, the J gene TRBJ2-1, with 12 bases fitting TRBD2. Here the CDR3 DNA reads TGTGCCAGCAGTGACTTGACTAGCGGGAGAGAGAATGAGCAGTTCTTC. As protein: CASSDLTSGRENEQFF.